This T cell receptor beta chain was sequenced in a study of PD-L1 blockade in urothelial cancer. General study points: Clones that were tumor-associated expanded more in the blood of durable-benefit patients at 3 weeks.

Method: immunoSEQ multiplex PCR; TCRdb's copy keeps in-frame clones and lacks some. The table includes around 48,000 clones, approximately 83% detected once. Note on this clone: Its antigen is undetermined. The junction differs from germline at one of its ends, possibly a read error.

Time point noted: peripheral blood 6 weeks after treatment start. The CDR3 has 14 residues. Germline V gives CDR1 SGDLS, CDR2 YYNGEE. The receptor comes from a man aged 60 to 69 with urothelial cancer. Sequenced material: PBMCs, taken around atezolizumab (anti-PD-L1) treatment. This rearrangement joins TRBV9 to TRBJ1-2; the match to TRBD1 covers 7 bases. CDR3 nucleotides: TGTGCCAGCAGCGTAGGGGATGGGGACAGTCTTTCTCACTTC. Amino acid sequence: CASSVGDGDSLSHF.